The entry that follows covers one TCR beta chain sequence. Its antigen remains unknown. These data are taken from a study of blood T cells in healthy people across ages. Then a second PCR, running roughly 7 to 11 cycles, was carried out with a sample-barcoded 5' primer and a J-beta primer mix. Sequencing recovered at least 3 million CDR3-containing paired-end reads from each sample. From the 5' RACE reads, TCRdb called clonotypes with MiXCR, one entry per CDR3 protein. The data contain fewer than 1.5 million distinct CDR3 sequences, roughly 40% of them singletons. Findings and caveats of the study: There was a strong correlation between TCR beta diversity and naive T cell percentage.

V lost 10 bases and J 11 bases, leaving 16 bases between the germline ends. CDR1 and CDR2 from the germline V gene are MNHEY and SMNVEV (reference sequence). The CDR3 covers 11 residues. The receptor was derived from a young woman in good health. The rearrangement joins TRBV27 to TRBJ2-3; D is perhaps TRBD1 (6 bases). The sample comprised blood. The CDR3 is CATGPGHGQYF. CDR3 bases: TGTGCCACCGGGCCGGGACATGGGCAGTATTTT.